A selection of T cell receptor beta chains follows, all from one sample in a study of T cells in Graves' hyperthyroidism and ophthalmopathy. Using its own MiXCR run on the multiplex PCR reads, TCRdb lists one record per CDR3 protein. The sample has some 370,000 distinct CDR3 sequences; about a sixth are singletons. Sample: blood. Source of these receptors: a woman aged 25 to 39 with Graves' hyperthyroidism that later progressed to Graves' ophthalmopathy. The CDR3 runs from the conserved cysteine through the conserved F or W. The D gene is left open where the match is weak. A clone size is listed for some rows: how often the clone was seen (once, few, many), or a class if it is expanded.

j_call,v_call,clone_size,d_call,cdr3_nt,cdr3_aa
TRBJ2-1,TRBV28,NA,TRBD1,TGTGCCAGCAGACGGGACAGGGGCACCTACAATGAGCAGTTCTTC,CASRRDRGTYNEQFF
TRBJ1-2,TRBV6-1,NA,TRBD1,TGTGCCAGCAGCGGGACAGCTATTAACTATGGCTACACCTTC,CASSGTAINYGYTF
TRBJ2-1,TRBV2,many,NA,TGTGCCAGCACTCTAAGGGTCTTCGAGAGCAATGAGCAGTTCTTC,CASTLRVFESNEQFF
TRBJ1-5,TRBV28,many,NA,TGTGCCAGCACCGTCCGGGGGAGCGCGGGCAATCAGCCCCAGCATTTT,CASTVRGSAGNQPQHF
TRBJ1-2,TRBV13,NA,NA,TGTGCCAGCAGCTTAGGTTCGCCCCGTGGCTACACCTTC,CASSLGSPRGYTF
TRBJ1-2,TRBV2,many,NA,TGTGCCAGCAGCCCGGGCAGTGGGGCTCTGGACACCTTC,CASSPGSGALDTF
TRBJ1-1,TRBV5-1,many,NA,TGCGCCAGCAGCTCGATTGGGGTTGACACTGAAGCTTTCTTT,CASSSIGVDTEAFF
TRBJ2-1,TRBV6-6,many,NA,TGTGCCAGCAGTTACTCGAGGGGCGGAAGCTCCTACAATGAGCAGTTCTTC,CASSYSRGGSSYNEQFF
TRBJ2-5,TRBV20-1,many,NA,TGCAGTGCTATGGACAGTCCTGAAGAGACCCAGTACTTC,CSAMDSPEETQYF
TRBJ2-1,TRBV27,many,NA,TGTGCCAGCAGTTTCGCGGAGGGGTATGAGCAGTTCTTC,CASSFAEGYEQFF
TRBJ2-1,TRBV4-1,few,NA,TGCGCCAGCAGTCAACCTTCCGGGACACCTTACAATGAGCAGTTCTTC,CASSQPSGTPYNEQFF
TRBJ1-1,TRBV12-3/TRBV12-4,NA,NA,TGTGTCAGCAGCTTGGCGGTGGGGAACACTGAAGCTTTCTTT,CVSSLAVGNTEAFF
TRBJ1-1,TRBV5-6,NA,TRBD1,TGTGCCAGCAGCTTGGTCGACAGGGTGAACACTGAAGCTTTCTTT,CASSLVDRVNTEAFF
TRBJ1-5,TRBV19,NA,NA,TGTGCCAGTAGTATAGCCCGGAGGGATCGAAATCAGCCCCAGCATTTT,CASSIARRDRNQPQHF
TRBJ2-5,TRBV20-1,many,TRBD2,TGCAGTGCTAGAGAGGAGGCGGGAGGGGAGCAAGAGACCCAGTACTTC,CSAREEAGGEQETQYF
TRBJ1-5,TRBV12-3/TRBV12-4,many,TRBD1,TGTGCCAGCGGGGGACAGGGACTAGATAGCAATCAGCCCCAGCATTTT,CASGGQGLDSNQPQHF
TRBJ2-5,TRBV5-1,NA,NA,TGCGCCAGCAGCTTGGGACTAAGAGCCAAAGAGACCCAGTACTTC,CASSLGLRAKETQYF
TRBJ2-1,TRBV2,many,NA,TGTGCCAGCAGCAAGCAGAATGAGCAGTTCTTC,CASSKQNEQFF
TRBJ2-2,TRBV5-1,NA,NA,TGCGCCAGCAGCTTTACAGGAGTTAACACCGGGGAGCTGTTTTTT,CASSFTGVNTGELFF
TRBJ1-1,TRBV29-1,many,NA,TGCAGCGTCCATGATTCGAACACTGAAGCTTTCTTT,CSVHDSNTEAFF
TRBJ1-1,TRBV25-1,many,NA,TGTGCCAGCAGTGAATTGGTGGACGGGAACACTGAAGCTTTCTTT,CASSELVDGNTEAFF
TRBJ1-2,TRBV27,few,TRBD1,TGTGCCAGCAGTTACCTGGGGGGACAGTTGACCTTC,CASSYLGGQLTF
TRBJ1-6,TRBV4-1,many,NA,TGCGCCAGCAGCCAAGGGCCTAATTTCAGGGAGAGCTCCTATAATTCACCCCTCCACTTT,CASSQGPNFRESSYNSPLHF
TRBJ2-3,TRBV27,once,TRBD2,TGTGCCAGCAGCCGCGGGACTAGCGGGGCTAGCACAGATACGCAGTATTTT,CASSRGTSGASTDTQYF
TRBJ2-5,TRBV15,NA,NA,TGTGCCACCAGCAGAGACTCCGACGGAGCCTATGGGGCCCAGTACTTC,CATSRDSDGAYGAQYF
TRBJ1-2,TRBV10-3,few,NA,TGTGCCACTGATGGACAGACTGGAGGAGGCTACACCTTC,CATDGQTGGGYTF
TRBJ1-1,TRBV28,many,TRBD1,TGTGCCACCCAATCCGGGACAGGGGCCCCTAAAACTTTCTTT,CATQSGTGAPKTFF
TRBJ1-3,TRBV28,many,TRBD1,TGTGCCAGCACTGAACAGGGGGCGCTTGGAAACACCATATATTTT,CASTEQGALGNTIYF
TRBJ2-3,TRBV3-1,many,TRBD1,TGTGCCAGCAGCCCGGTGGGCTCGACAGGGGAAGTAACAGATACGCAGTATTTT,CASSPVGSTGEVTDTQYF